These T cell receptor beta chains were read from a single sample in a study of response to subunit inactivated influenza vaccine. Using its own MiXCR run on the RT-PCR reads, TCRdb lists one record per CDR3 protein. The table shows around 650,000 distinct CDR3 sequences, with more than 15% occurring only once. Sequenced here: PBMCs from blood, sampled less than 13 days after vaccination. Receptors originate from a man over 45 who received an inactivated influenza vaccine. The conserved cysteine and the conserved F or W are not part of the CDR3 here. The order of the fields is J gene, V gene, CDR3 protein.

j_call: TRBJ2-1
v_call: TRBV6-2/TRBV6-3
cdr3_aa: ASRTAEGGYNEQF

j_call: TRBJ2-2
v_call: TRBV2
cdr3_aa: ASTDRTDTGELF

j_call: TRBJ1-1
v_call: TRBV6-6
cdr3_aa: ASNPRGNTEAF

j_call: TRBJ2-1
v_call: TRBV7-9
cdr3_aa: ASTQREGAAEQF

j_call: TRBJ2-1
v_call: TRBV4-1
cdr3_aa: ASSPREGRSSYNEQF

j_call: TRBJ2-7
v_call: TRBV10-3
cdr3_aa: ATIRGLAGNEQY

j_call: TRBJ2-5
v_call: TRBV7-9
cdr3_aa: ASRSRLAGEQETQY

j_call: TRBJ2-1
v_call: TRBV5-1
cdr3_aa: ASSFYGQGGRNEQF

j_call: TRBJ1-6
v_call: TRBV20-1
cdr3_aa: SAQRSGGNSPLH

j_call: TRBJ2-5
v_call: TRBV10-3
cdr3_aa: AISGSTRETQY

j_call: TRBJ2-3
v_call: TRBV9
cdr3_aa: ASSPHGDRPDTQY

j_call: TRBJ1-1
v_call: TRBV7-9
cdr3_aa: ASRFLGRLNTEAF